Below, 11 T cell receptor beta chains from the same sample are listed, as sequenced in a study of blood T cell repertoires in COVID-19. The assay was immunoSEQ multiplex PCR, and TCRdb's table has in-frame clones only and misses some. The repertoire holds 270,000 or so clones, with around 82% as singletons. Sequencing was done on a sample of peripheral blood. Receptors originate from a woman aged 18 to 35 with acute or convalescent COVID-19.

This CDR3 is CASSPLAGGITYEQYF. For the CDR3, the DNA is TGTGCCAGCAGCCCCTTAGCGGGAGGGATAACCTACGAGCAGTACTTC. This chain links TRBV11-2 with TRBJ2-7, with 11 bases that match TRBD2. This CDR3 region has 16 residues. The V gene's germline CDR1 is SGHAT and CDR2 FQNNGV. J lost 2 bases, V lost 5 bases, and 8 bases had no gene match.

This clone was observed a handful of times. The chain joins TRBV25-1 to TRBJ2-7; a possible D gene is TRBD1 (6 bases). Germline V lookup: CDR1 MGHDK, CDR2 SYGVNS. The CDR3 spans 15 residues. The V gene lost 1 base and the J gene lost 3 bases, with 13 bases spanning the gap. CDR3 region: CASSESPSDSYEQYF. The CDR3, as DNA: TGTGCCAGCAGTGAATCCCCCTCGGACAGCTACGAGCAGTACTTC.

This chain links TRBV15 with TRBJ2-1, with D hard to call. The CDR3 runs to 15 residues. CDR1 is LNHNV and CDR2 is YYDKDF in the germline V gene (reference sequence). V gave up 3 bases and J gave up 8 bases, with 17 bases separating them. Here the CDR3 reads CATSSSQYLADEQFF. Here the CDR3 DNA reads TGTGCCACCAGCAGTTCACAGTACCTTGCCGATGAGCAGTTCTTC.

The chain has TRBV6-6 and TRBJ1-1; weak D call: TRBD1 (6 bases). Trimming took 7 bases from V and 0 from J, leaving 18 bases between them. Germline CDR1 MNHNY, CDR2 SVGAGI (reference sequence). The CDR3 length is 16 residues. The CDR3 DNA follows: TGTGCCAGCAAGACTCAGGGGTACACTTTGAACACTGAAGCTTTCTTT. It codes for CASKTQGYTLNTEAFF.

The rearrangement joins TRBV7-9 to TRBJ1-2, with TRBD1 identical over 7 bases. With 6 bases clipped from V and 8 bases from J, the junction kept 9 bases outside the gene matches. The CDR3 loop spans 13 amino acids. Germline-derived CDR1 and CDR2 are SEHNR and FQNEAQ (reference sequence). Here the CDR3 reads CASSSTGAGGYTF. CDR3 nucleotide sequence: TGTGCCAGCAGTTCAACAGGGGCGGGAGGCTACACCTTC.

This chain joins TRBV10-3 and TRBJ2-1; 12 positions match TRBD1. The CDR3 has 14 residues. Germline V gene lookup returns CDR1 ENHRY and CDR2 SYGVKD. V lost 2 bases to trimming and J lost 8 bases; unmatched junction nucleotides: 1. DNA for the CDR3: TGTGCCATCAGTGAGGGGACAGGGGGCTATGAGCAGTTCTTC. Its protein is CAISEGTGGYEQFF.

This chain connects TRBV5-1 to TRBJ2-1; 8 bases fit TRBD1. The germline V gene encodes CDR1 SGHRS and CDR2 YFSETQ. The CDR3 consists of 18 residues. J lost 3 bases, V lost 4 bases, and 15 bases had no gene match. The CDR3 sequence: CASSRTATGTGNYNEQFF. The CDR3 DNA is TGCGCCAGCAGCCGGACGGCAACCGGGACAGGCAACTACAATGAGCAGTTCTTC.

The chain employs TRBV6-6 and TRBJ1-6; tentative D call: TRBD1 (5 bases). The CDR3 runs 15 residues. Trimming took 2 bases from V and 7 from J, leaving 12 bases between them. Germline CDR1 MNHNY, CDR2 SVGAGI (reference sequence). In nucleotides, the CDR3 is TGTGCCAGCAGTTACGACCCGGGGGGGAATTCACCCCTCCACTTT. It codes for CASSYDPGGNSPLHF.

The rearrangement links TRBV18 to TRBJ2-3; D possibly corresponds to TRBD2 (6 bases). The CDR3 length is 13 residues. Trimming removed 0 bases from V and 9 bases from J, with 10 bases in between. Per the germline V gene, CDR1 is KGHSH and CDR2 is LQKENI. CDR3 in amino acids: CASSPPGGDTQYF. The CDR3 bases are TGTGCCAGCTCACCACCAGGAGGGGACACGCAGTATTTT.

This sequence joins TRBV5-8 and TRBJ2-1, with TRBD2 identical over 8 bases. CDR1 and CDR2 (germline): SGHTS, YDEGEE. The V and J ends lost 4 bases and 4 bases, in that order; junction bases with no gene match: 13. CDR3 length: 17 residues. CDR3 loop: CASSPQLRTSLYNEQFF. For the CDR3, the DNA is TGTGCCAGCAGCCCACAACTGAGGACTAGCCTGTACAATGAGCAGTTCTTC. The whole variable domain, filled in from reference TRBV5-8 and TRBJ2-1, reads EAGVTQSPTHLIKTRGQQATLRCSPISGHTSVYWYQQALGLGLQFLLWYDEGEERNRGNFPPRFSGRQFPNYSSELNVNALELEDSALYLCASSPQLRTSLYNEQFFGPGTRLTVL.

J is TRBJ2-7 and V is TRBV7-2; D call uncertain. This CDR3 comprises 15 residues. Trimming cost V 1 base and J 2 bases, with 12 bases left between them. Looked up from germline, CDR1 is SGHTA and CDR2 is FQGNSA. CDR3 region: CASSLGLDRTYEQYF. The CDR3 DNA reads TGTGCCAGCAGCTTAGGGCTAGATCGCACCTACGAGCAGTACTTC.